These 6 T cell receptor beta chains were all obtained from the same sample, sequenced in a study of blood T cell repertoires in COVID-19. The table came from immunoSEQ multiplex PCR; TCRdb's copy has only in-frame clones and leaves some out. The table has about 220,000 clones, about 81% seen once. The specimen was peripheral blood. These receptors were collected from a woman between 65 and 79 years old with COVID-19, enrolled during active disease.

CDR3 nucleotide sequence: TGTGCCAGCAGCCAGGTGTTAGCGGGAGTTCAAGGCGAGCAGTACTTC. This encodes CASSQVLAGVQGEQYF. V is TRBV4-2 and J is TRBJ2-7; 9 bases map to TRBD2. Trimming removed 3 bases from V and 6 bases from J; junction bases left unmatched: 12. Germline V CDR1 and CDR2: LGHNA, YNFKEQ. This CDR3 has 16 residues.

This clone was seen repeatedly, ten times or more. V gene TRBV28 combines with J gene TRBJ1-2; D not certain. In germline, CDR1 is MDHEN, CDR2 SYDVKM. The ends were cut back, 10 bases at V and 0 bases at J, with 12 bases in the middle. This CDR3 spans 13 amino acids. As DNA, the CDR3 is TGTGCCACTCAGGATTTAGCTAACTATGGCTACACCTTC. It is translated as CATQDLANYGYTF.

This clone was seen a few times. The chain couples TRBV19 to TRBJ1-1; D might be TRBD1 (6 bases). The CDR3 has 13 amino acids. V lost 5 bases, J lost 0 bases, and 7 bases lay in between. The germline V gene encodes CDR1 LNHDA and CDR2 SQIVND (reference sequence). CDR3 amino acids: CASSGTMNTEAFF. CDR3 coding DNA: TGTGCCAGTAGTGGGACAATGAACACTGAAGCTTTCTTT. Complete variable domain (other parts from reference TRBV19 and TRBJ1-1): DGGITQSPKYLFRKEGQNVTLSCEQNLNHDAMYWYRQDPGQGLRLIYYSQIVNDFQKGDIAEGYSVSREKKESFPLTVTSAQKNPTAFYLCASSGTMNTEAFFGQGTRLTVV.

This chain links TRBV4-3 with TRBJ2-1; TRBD2 matches 8 bases. The V gene end was trimmed by 4 bases and the J gene end by 0 bases; junction bases not matched to a gene: 14. From germline, CDR1 is LGHNA and CDR2 YSLEER. CDR3 size: 19 residues. The CDR3 region is CASSPRGAGAISSYNEQFF. The CDR3 DNA sequence: TGCGCCAGCAGCCCCCGGGGAGCGGGAGCCATCAGCTCCTACAATGAGCAGTTCTTC.

The V gene is TRBV18, the J gene TRBJ1-3; TRBD1 is a possible D gene (5 bases). V lost 3 bases, J lost 2 bases, and 14 bases lay in between. The CDR3 sequence is 16 residues long. The germline gives CDR1 KGHSH, CDR2 LQKENI. DNA for the CDR3: TGTGCCAGCTCACCTACTCAGGGCCTTGCTGGAAACACCATATATTTT. Protein: CASSPTQGLAGNTIYF.

This chain links TRBV14 with TRBJ1-1; D not certain. CDR3 length: 14 residues. The V end lost 2 bases, the J end lost 1 base, and 8 bases lay between the germline ends. CDR1 SGHDN and CDR2 FVKESK come from the germline V gene. As DNA, the CDR3 is TGTGCCAGCAGCCAACTGTCAGGGAACACTGAAGCTTTCTTT. Translating it yields CASSQLSGNTEAFF.